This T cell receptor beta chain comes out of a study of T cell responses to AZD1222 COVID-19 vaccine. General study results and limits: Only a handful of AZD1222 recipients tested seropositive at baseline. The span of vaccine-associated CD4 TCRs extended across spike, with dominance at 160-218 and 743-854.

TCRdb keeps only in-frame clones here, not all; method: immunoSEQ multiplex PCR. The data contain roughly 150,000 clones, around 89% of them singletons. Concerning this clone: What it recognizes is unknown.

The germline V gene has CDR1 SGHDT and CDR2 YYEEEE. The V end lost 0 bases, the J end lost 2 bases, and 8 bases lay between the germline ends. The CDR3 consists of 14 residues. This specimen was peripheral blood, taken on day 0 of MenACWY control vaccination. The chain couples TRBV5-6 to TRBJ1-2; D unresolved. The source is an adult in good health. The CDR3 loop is CASSLVPGNYGYTF. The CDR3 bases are TGTGCCAGCAGCTTGGTCCCCGGGAACTATGGCTACACCTTC.